Shown below are 21 T cell receptor beta chains from a single sample sequenced in a study of beta chain features in type 1 diabetes. General study results and limits: Shorter TCRB CDR3s, moderately but significantly so, were found in Type 1 diabetes patients in all four CD4+ subsets.

The sequenced template was cDNA made from the entire isolated RNA. Profiled with immunoSEQ multiplex PCR; TCRdb holds only in-frame clones, not every one. The table lists about 160,000 clones, around 8% of them singletons. Their target antigens are unknown. Sequencing was performed on central memory CD4+ T cells from blood. These receptors all stem from a woman aged 18 to 35 with type 1 diabetes.

There are a few counts of this clone. The chain carries TRBV7-2 and TRBJ2-1; 9 bases agree with TRBD2. The V gene end was trimmed by 2 bases and the J gene end by 7 bases; junction bases not matched to a gene: 9. This CDR3 is 16 amino acids long. Germline CDR1 and CDR2: SGHTA and FQGNSA. The CDR3 coding sequence is TGTGCCAGCAGCTTAACGCATAGCGGGGGTCGGAATGAGCAGTTCTTC. Residues: CASSLTHSGGRNEQFF.

This clone has just a few counts. The chain uses TRBV5-4 and TRBJ2-2, with a tentative D call TRBD1 (6 bases). Germline CDR1 is SGHNT and CDR2 is YYREEE (reference sequence). The V end lost 2 bases, the J end lost 5 bases, and 16 bases lay between the germline ends. CDR3 size: 16 residues. CDR3 region: CASSFQLDRKTGELFF. Written as DNA, the CDR3 is TGTGCCAGCAGCTTTCAGCTCGACAGGAAGACCGGGGAGCTGTTTTTT.

The chain carries TRBV19 and TRBJ1-1; 9 bases fit TRBD1. CDR1 is LNHDA and CDR2 is SQIVND in the germline V gene (reference sequence). CDR3 length: 15 residues. With V trimmed by 4 bases and J by 7 bases, 10 bases remained unmatched. CDR3 region: CASSTRDRERGEAFF. CDR3 sequence (DNA): TGTGCCAGTAGTACCCGGGACAGGGAACGTGGTGAAGCTTTCTTT.

This sequence joins TRBV5-1 and TRBJ1-2; D not certain. The germline CDR1 and CDR2 sequences are SGHRS and YFSETQ. Trimming cost V 0 bases and J 4 bases, with 4 bases left between them. The CDR3 totals 12 residues. The CDR3, as DNA: TGCGCCAGCAGCTTGGCCCGCTATGGCTACACCTTC. Translated, it gives CASSLARYGYTF.

J is TRBJ1-1 and V is TRBV25-1, with 7 bases that match TRBD1. CDR3 length equals 11 residues. Germline CDR1 reads MGHDK; CDR2 reads SYGVNS. The V and J ends lost 5 bases and 10 bases, in that order; junction bases with no gene match: 4. In nucleotides, the CDR3 is TGTGCCAGCAGTACAGGGGATAGAGCTTTCTTT. Its protein is CASSTGDRAFF.

This clone has just a few counts. The gene calls are TRBV11-2 and TRBJ2-7; 8 bases agree with TRBD2. The CDR3 length is 15 residues. The V gene's germline CDR1 is SGHAT and CDR2 FQNNGV. Unmatched junction bases numbered 6, after V lost 2 bases and J lost 3 bases. CDR3 residues: CASSLYAGGFYEQYF. The CDR3 nucleotides are TGTGCCAGCAGCTTATATGCGGGAGGCTTCTACGAGCAGTACTTC.

In its sample, this clone was seen a few times. The chain employs TRBV25-1 and TRBJ2-5; 7 nucleotides match TRBD2. Germline V gene data show CDR1 as MGHDK and CDR2 as SYGVNS. The CDR3 is 16 amino acids. V was clipped by 3 bases and J by 0 bases; unmatched bases: 7. The CDR3 DNA sequence: TGTGCCAGCAGTGACAGTCCGACTAGCAACCAAGAGACCCAGTACTTC. Translation gives CASSDSPTSNQETQYF.

This clone showed up many times. The J gene is TRBJ2-1, the V gene TRBV5-1, with 12 bases fitting TRBD2. CDR3 size: 16 residues. With V trimmed by 4 bases and J by 8 bases, 10 bases remained unmatched. The germline gives CDR1 SGHRS, CDR2 YFSETQ. This CDR3 is CASSTSPSGRADEQFF. The CDR3 DNA is TGCGCCAGCAGCACCTCACCTAGCGGGAGGGCCGATGAGCAGTTCTTC.

The J gene is TRBJ2-7, the V gene TRBV7-8; 7 nucleotides agree with TRBD2. The CDR3 has 15 residues. With V trimmed by 3 bases and J by 6 bases, 11 bases remained unmatched. Per the germline V gene, CDR1 is SGHVS and CDR2 is FQNEAQ. CDR3 residues: CASSLGLGGGSEQYF. In nucleotides, the CDR3 is TGTGCCAGCAGCTTGGGGCTCGGCGGGGGTAGCGAGCAGTACTTC. The full variable domain, rest sourced from reference TRBV7-8 and TRBJ2-7, is GAGVSQSPRYKVAKRGQDVALRCDPISGHVSLFWYQQALGQGPEFLTYFQNEAQLDKSGLPSDRFFAERPEGSVSTLKIQRTQQEDSAVYLCASSLGLGGGSEQYFGPGTRLTVT.

In its sample, this clone was seen a few times. The chain carries TRBV21-1 and TRBJ2-7; the D call of TRBD2 is as the table states it, not checked on the DNA. TRBV21-1 is shown as a pseudogene. CDR3 length: 13 amino acids. DNA for the CDR3: TGTGCCAGCAGCAAAACCGGTACCTACGAGCAGTACTTC. Amino acids: CASSKTGTYEQYF.

J is TRBJ1-2 and V is TRBV4-1; D is perhaps TRBD1 (5 bases). The germline V gene has CDR1 MGHRA and CDR2 YSYEKL. The CDR3 is 15 amino acids. Trimming shortened V by 3 bases and J by 8 bases, and 19 bases separated the two germline ends. The CDR3 spells CASSQTGGQGAGYTF. CDR3 bases: TGCGCCAGCAGCCAGACTGGAGGGCAGGGCGCGGGCTACACCTTC.

As regards this clone: One end of the junction varies from germline; a read error may be responsible. The rearrangement links TRBV7-6 to TRBJ2-5, with TRBD2 identical over 7 bases. Germline CDR1 is SGHVS and CDR2 is FNYEAQ. This CDR3 region has 16 residues. The CDR3 is CASSLGGYLASGIGNF. DNA of the CDR3: TGTGCCAGCAGCTTAGGTGGTTACCTGGCTAGCGGAATCGGGAACTTC.

The rearrangement uses TRBV4-2 and TRBJ1-4, with D unresolved. In germline, CDR1 is LGHNA, CDR2 YNFKEQ. The length of the CDR3 is 14 residues. V shed 4 bases and J shed 5 bases, with 11 bases lying between them. As DNA, the CDR3 is TGTGCCAGCAGCCCAGAGGGCAGGAATGAAAAACTGTTTTTT. It specifies CASSPEGRNEKLFF.

This clone was seen more than once but under ten times. CDR3 protein: CASSLGAGAYRETQYF. In DNA form, the CDR3 reads TGTGCCAGCAGTTTGGGGGCTGGGGCATATAGAGAGACCCAGTACTTC. V usage is TRBV28 and J usage is TRBJ2-5, with a tentative D call TRBD1 (6 bases). The V and J ends lost 3 bases and 4 bases respectively, with 18 bases between them. This CDR3 is 16 amino acids long. CDR1 is MDHEN and CDR2 is SYDVKM in the germline V gene.

This clone was seen only a few times. The chain couples TRBV7-3 to TRBJ2-5, with 10 bases identical to TRBD1. This CDR3 comprises 16 residues. Looked up from germline, CDR1 is SGHTA and CDR2 is FQGTGA. J gave up 3 bases and V 4 bases, and 8 bases lay outside the gene matches. In DNA form, the CDR3 reads TGTGCCAGCAGCTCCCTCAGTGGGACAGGGGAAGAGACCCAGTACTTC. This codes for CASSSLSGTGEETQYF. The full variable domain, with the rest looked up from reference TRBV7-3 and TRBJ2-5, is GAGVSQTPSNKVTEKGKYVELRCDPISGHTALYWYRQSLGQGPEFLIYFQGTGAADDSGLPNDRFFAVRPEGSVSTLKIQRTERGDSAVYLCASSSLSGTGEETQYFGPGTRLLVL.

This clone was detected ten times or more. The V gene is TRBV9, the J gene TRBJ1-1; D perhaps matches TRBD1 (5 bases). CDR1 is SGDLS, CDR2 YYNGEE, per germline. The CDR3 runs to 13 residues. V was pared by 0 bases and J by 5 bases, with 8 bases between. CDR3 bases: TGTGCCAGCAGCGTAGCAGGGAAGACTGAAGCTTTCTTT. It is translated as CASSVAGKTEAFF.

The V call is TRBV20-1, the J call TRBJ1-2; no firm D call. V shed 4 bases and J shed 1 base, with 4 bases lying between them. In germline, CDR1 is DFQATT, CDR2 SNEGSKA (reference sequence). The CDR3 totals 11 residues. CDR3 DNA sequence: TGCAGTGCTACAAATAACTATGGCTACACCTTC. The encoded protein is CSATNNYGYTF.

This clone was seen many times. The V gene is TRBV14, the J gene TRBJ2-7; 9 bases fit TRBD1. Per germline, CDR1 SGHDN and CDR2 FVKESK. The CDR3 sequence is 13 residues long. The J segment lost 6 bases and the V segment lost 3 bases, leaving 3 bases of the junction unmatched. CDR3 region: CASSQVDRGEQYF. CDR3 nucleotides: TGTGCCAGCAGCCAGGTGGACAGGGGCGAGCAGTACTTC.

This clone was seen only a few times. The chain employs TRBV7-2 and TRBJ1-1, with D hard to call. CDR3 length: 11 residues. Per the germline V gene, CDR1 is SGHTA and CDR2 is FQGNSA. The V gene lost 8 bases and the J gene lost 4 bases, with 8 bases spanning the gap. CDR3 loop: CASRGFTEAFF. The CDR3 nucleotides are TGTGCCAGCCGGGGATTCACTGAAGCTTTCTTT. The variable domain in full, completed from reference TRBV7-2 and TRBJ1-1, reads GAGVSQSPSNKVTEKGKDVELRCDPISGHTALYWYRQSLGQGLEFLIYFQGNSAPDKSGLPSDRFSAERTGGSVSTLTIQRTQQEDSAVYLCASRGFTEAFFGQGTRLTVV.

This clone was counted only a few times. The J gene is TRBJ2-7, the V gene TRBV6-6; 9 bases agree with TRBD1. The CDR3 runs 11 residues. The ends lost 6 bases at V and 10 bases at J; junction bases unmatched: 4. From germline, CDR1 is MNHNY and CDR2 SVGAGI (reference sequence). The DNA for the CDR3 is TGTGCCAGCAGACAGGGGGCTCAACAGTACTTC. It translates to CASRQGAQQYF.

This chain joins TRBV6-5 and TRBJ2-5; TRBD2 matches at 9 bases. Germline CDR1 MNHEY, CDR2 SVGAGI. With 8 bases clipped from V and 0 bases from J, the junction kept 4 bases outside the gene matches. The CDR3 length is 14 residues. The CDR3, as DNA: TGTGCCAGCTTGCGGGGGGGGTACCAAGAGACCCAGTACTTC. This codes for CASLRGGYQETQYF.